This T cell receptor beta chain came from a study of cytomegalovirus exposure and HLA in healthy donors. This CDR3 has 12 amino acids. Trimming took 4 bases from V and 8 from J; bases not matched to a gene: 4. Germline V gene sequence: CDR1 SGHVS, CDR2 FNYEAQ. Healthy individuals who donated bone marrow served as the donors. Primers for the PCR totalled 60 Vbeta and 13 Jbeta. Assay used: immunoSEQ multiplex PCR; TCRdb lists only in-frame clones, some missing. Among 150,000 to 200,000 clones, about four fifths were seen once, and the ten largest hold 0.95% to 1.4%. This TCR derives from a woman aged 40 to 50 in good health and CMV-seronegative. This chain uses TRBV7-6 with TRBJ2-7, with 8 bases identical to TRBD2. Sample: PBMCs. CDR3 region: CASSSSGSKQYV. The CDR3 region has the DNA TGTGCCAGCAGCTCCAGCGGGAGTAAGCAGTACGTC.